These T cell receptor beta chains were read from a single sample in a study of blood T cell repertoires in COVID-19. Measured with immunoSEQ multiplex PCR; TCRdb has only the in-frame clones, and not every one. The sample yields approximately 170,000 clones, 81% seen once. The sequenced sample was peripheral blood. Receptor source: a human donor in a cohort sampled during active COVID-19. Both conserved end residues are part of each CDR3. A D gene is named only where the DNA matches it firmly. Not all rows give a size; the values are once, few, many and, for expanded clones, a class.

V gene	D gene	clone size	J gene	CDR3 protein	CDR3 DNA
TRBV3-1/TRBV3-2	.	.	TRBJ1-1	CASSQEGQLGTEAFF	TGTGCCAGCAGCCAAGAAGGACAGCTTGGCACTGAAGCTTTCTTT
TRBV7-3	.	.	TRBJ2-2	CASSSQRLPNTGELFF	TGTGCCAGCAGCTCCCAGAGGTTACCGAACACCGGGGAGCTGTTTTTT
TRBV27	TRBD1	few	TRBJ1-5	CASSFTGAQPQHF	TGTGCCAGCAGTTTTACAGGGGCACAGCCCCAGCATTTT
TRBV6-5	.	.	TRBJ2-2	CASHRSTGELFF	TGTGCCAGTCACAGGAGCACCGGGGAGCTGTTTTTT
TRBV7-9	TRBD1	.	TRBJ1-2	CASSLDPRGTGYGYTF	TGTGCCAGCAGCCTCGATCCGAGGGGGACAGGGTATGGCTACACCTTC
TRBV7-9	.	.	TRBJ1-6	CASSLDSSYNSPLHF	TGTGCCAGCAGCTTAGACAGCTCCTATAATTCACCCCTCCACTTT
TRBV4-3	.	.	TRBJ2-1	CASSQEWGRGNEQFF	TGCGCCAGCAGCCAAGAGTGGGGCAGGGGTAATGAGCAGTTCTTC
TRBV14	.	.	TRBJ2-2	CASSRGPGELFF	TGTGCCAGCAGCCGGGGGCCCGGGGAGCTGTTTTTT
TRBV21-1	.	many	TRBJ2-5	CASSKDWGGETQYF	TGTGCCAGCAGCAAAGATTGGGGGGGGGAGACCCAGTACTTC
TRBV5-5	TRBD1	.	TRBJ2-1	CASSFRQGGYNEQFF	TGTGCCAGCAGCTTCCGACAGGGTGGTTACAATGAGCAGTTCTTC
TRBV5-1	.	.	TRBJ1-5	CASSLGGDQPQHF	TGCGCCAGCAGCTTGGGGGGGGATCAGCCCCAGCATTTT
TRBV11-2	.	once	TRBJ1-1	CASSFNVRVGEAFF	TGTGCCAGCAGCTTCAACGTCCGGGTGGGTGAAGCTTTCTTT
TRBV29-1	TRBD1	.	TRBJ1-1	CSGRTGEAEAFF	TGCAGCGGTAGGACAGGGGAGGCTGAAGCTTTCTTT
TRBV30	TRBD1	.	TRBJ1-5	CAWKSGTGSQPQHF	TGTGCCTGGAAGTCCGGGACAGGGAGTCAGCCCCAGCATTTT
TRBV6-2/TRBV6-3	.	.	TRBJ1-1	CASSSGSPGAFF	TGTGCCAGCAGTTCCGGATCCCCGGGGGCTTTCTTT
TRBV3-1/TRBV3-2	.	.	TRBJ1-2	CASSQGILANYGYTF	TGTGCCAGCAGCCAAGGGATACTAGCTAACTATGGCTACACCTTC
TRBV5-6	.	.	TRBJ1-2	CASSARNPGGYTF	TGTGCCAGCAGCGCTCGGAACCCGGGTGGCTACACCTTC
TRBV3-1/TRBV3-2	.	.	TRBJ2-2	CASSQEGTNTGELFF	TGTGCCAGCAGCCAAGAGGGGACTAACACCGGGGAGCTGTTTTTT
TRBV7-2	TRBD2	.	TRBJ2-1	CASSPGGTRGNEQFF	TGTGCCAGCAGCCCCGGAGGGACTAGGGGCAATGAGCAGTTCTTC
TRBV4-3	TRBD1	once	TRBJ2-1	CASSQGQGARNEQFF	TGCGCCAGCAGCCAAGGACAGGGGGCAAGAAATGAGCAGTTCTTC
TRBV6-5	TRBD2	.	TRBJ2-7	CASSYGLAGAYEQYF	TGTGCCAGCAGTTACGGACTAGCAGGAGCCTACGAGCAGTACTTC
TRBV5-4	TRBD2	.	TRBJ2-5	CASSAPNSGKETQYF	TGTGCCAGCAGCGCCCCCAATAGCGGGAAAGAGACCCAGTACTTC
TRBV11-2	TRBD2	.	TRBJ2-5	CASSLGGGLQETQYF	TGTGCCAGCAGCTTGGGCGGGGGGCTCCAAGAGACCCAGTACTTC
TRBV5-3	TRBD2	.	TRBJ2-4	CARSPHGSSGGDIQYF	TGTGCCAGAAGCCCTCACGGCTCCAGCGGGGGGGACATTCAGTACTTC